Below, 11 T cell receptor beta chains from the same sample are listed, as sequenced in a study of T-cell memory formation after mild COVID-19. TCRdb reprocessed the 5' RACE reads with MiXCR, giving one entry per CDR3 protein. The sample carries roughly 600,000 distinct CDR3 sequences, about 20% recorded once. The specimen sequenced was PBMCs or a T cell subset sorted from them (not recorded which). These receptors all stem from an adult woman who had mild COVID-19 (a few samples of this study predate the infection). Cell type and time point are not known.

At least ten counts were recorded for this clonotype. The gene calls are TRBV12-3 or TRBV12-4 and TRBJ2-3; 8 positions agree with TRBD2. J lost 4 bases, V lost 2 bases, and 2 bases had no gene match. There are 14 residues in the CDR3. In nucleotides, the CDR3 is TGTGCCAGCAGTTTAAGGGGACTAGCAGATACGCAGTATTTT. Translation: CASSLRGLADTQYF.

This chain connects TRBV7-2 to TRBJ2-3; 7 bases fit TRBD2. Trimming removed 5 bases from V and 4 bases from J; junction bases left unmatched: 9. Germline V gene data show CDR1 as SGHTA and CDR2 as FQGNSA. This CDR3 region has 15 residues. The DNA of the CDR3 is TGTGCCAGCAGCACAGGTGCGGCGGGAGCAGATACGCAGTATTTT. This translates into CASSTGAAGADTQYF.

The chain employs TRBV11-2 and TRBJ2-3; D is ambiguous. V was pared by 0 bases and J by 7 bases, with 5 bases between. The CDR3 length is 12 residues. Looked up from germline, CDR1 is SGHAT and CDR2 is FQNNGV. The CDR3 coding sequence is TGTGCCAGCAGCTTAGAGAGCTATACGCAGTATTTT. This sequence encodes CASSLESYTQYF.

The chain recombines TRBV5-4 with TRBJ2-3, with 8 bases identical to TRBD2. Germline V lookup: CDR1 SGHNT, CDR2 YYREEE (reference sequence). V lost 3 bases and J lost 0; bases outside the gene matches: 6. CDR3 length: 16 residues. The CDR3 spells CASSSGAGASTDTQYF. CDR3 coding DNA: TGTGCCAGCAGCTCTGGAGCGGGGGCTAGCACAGATACGCAGTATTTT.

In nucleotides, the CDR3 is TGTGCCAGCAGCGCAGCGACAGGAGGTGGACGGCAGTTCTTC. This codes for CASSAATGGGRQFF. The J gene is TRBJ2-1, the V gene TRBV5-4; maybe TRBD1 (6 bases). CDR1 is SGHNT, CDR2 YYREEE, per germline (reference sequence). The V end was cut by 4 bases, the J end by 12 bases, with 20 bases between. CDR3 length equals 14 residues.

V and J are TRBV4-1 and TRBJ2-1; 7 nucleotides align to TRBD1. CDR1 is MGHRA, CDR2 YSYEKL, per germline. CDR3 size: 16 residues. With V trimmed by 3 bases and J by 4 bases, 9 bases remained unmatched. DNA for the CDR3: TGCGCCAGCAGCCAGTTACTCAGGGGGAGTTACAATGAGCAGTTCTTC. Translating gives CASSQLLRGSYNEQFF.

This clonotype was seen only a few times. The chain uses TRBV5-6 and TRBJ2-3; the match to TRBD1 covers 8 bases. Germline V lookup: CDR1 SGHDT, CDR2 YYEEEE. Germline trimming cut 0 bases from V and 0 bases from J; bases unmatched to any gene: 0. CDR3 length: 15 residues. DNA of the CDR3: TGTGCCAGCAGCTTGGGGGACAGGAGCACAGATACGCAGTATTTT. Translation gives CASSLGDRSTDTQYF.

CDR3 nucleotide sequence: TGTGCCAGCAGCTCGAGAAGGGGGACCGAGTTCTTC. Encoded protein: CASSSRRGTEFF. This sequence joins TRBV7-9 and TRBJ2-1; possible D gene TRBD1, 6 bases. Germline CDR1 SEHNR, CDR2 FQNEAQ (reference sequence). This CDR3 spans 12 amino acids. Trimming shortened V by 4 bases and J by 14 bases, and 15 bases separated the two germline ends.

This clonotype turned up a few times. V is TRBV18 and J is TRBJ2-1; D uncertain. In germline, CDR1 is KGHSH, CDR2 LQKENI. The ends were cut back, 2 bases at V and 7 bases at J, with 12 bases in the middle. The CDR3 has 14 amino acids. As DNA, the CDR3 is TGTGCCAGCTCACCATCCATACTCCCAAATGAGCAGTTCTTC. Amino acids: CASSPSILPNEQFF. Full variable domain (rest looked up from reference TRBV18 and TRBJ2-1): NAGVMQNPRHLVRRRGQEARLRCSPMKGHSHVYWYRQLPEEGLKFMVYLQKENIIDESGMPKERFSAEFPKEGPSILRIQQVVRGDSAAYFCASSPSILPNEQFFGPGTRLTVL.

The J gene is TRBJ2-3, the V gene TRBV12-3 or TRBV12-4; the D is unclear. Trimming took off 0 bases at V and 8 bases at J, with 9 bases between the two ends. The CDR3 runs to 13 residues. CDR3 residues: CASSLAVMGTQYF. Written as DNA, the CDR3 is TGTGCCAGCAGTTTAGCGGTAATGGGTACGCAGTATTTT.

The chain employs TRBV13 and TRBJ1-2; no firm D call. V gave up 5 bases and J gave up 2 bases, with 15 bases separating them. The CDR3 has 15 residues. CDR1 PRHDT and CDR2 FYEKMQ come from the germline V gene (reference sequence). The chain's CDR3 is CASSKTYVGNYGYTF. The CDR3 DNA is TGTGCCAGCAGCAAAACCTACGTGGGGAACTATGGCTACACCTTC.